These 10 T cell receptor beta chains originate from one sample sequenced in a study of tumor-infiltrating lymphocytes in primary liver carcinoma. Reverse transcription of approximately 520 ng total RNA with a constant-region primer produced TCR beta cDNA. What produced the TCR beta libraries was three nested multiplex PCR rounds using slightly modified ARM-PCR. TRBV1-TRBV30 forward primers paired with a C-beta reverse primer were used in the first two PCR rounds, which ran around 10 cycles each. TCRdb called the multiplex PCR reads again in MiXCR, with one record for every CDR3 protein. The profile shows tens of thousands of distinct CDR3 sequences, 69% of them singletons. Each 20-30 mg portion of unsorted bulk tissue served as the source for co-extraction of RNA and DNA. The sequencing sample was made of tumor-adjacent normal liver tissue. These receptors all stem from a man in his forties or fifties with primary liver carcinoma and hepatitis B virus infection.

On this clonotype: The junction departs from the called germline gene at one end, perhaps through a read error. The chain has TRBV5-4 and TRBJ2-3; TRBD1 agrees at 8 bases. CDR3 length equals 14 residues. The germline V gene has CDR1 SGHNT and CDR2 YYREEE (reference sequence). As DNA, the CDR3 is TGTGCCAGCAGCTACAGGGGGAGCGCAGATACGCTGTATTTT. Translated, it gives CASSYRGSADTLYF. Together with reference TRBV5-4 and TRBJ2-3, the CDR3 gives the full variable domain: ETGVTQSPTHLIKTRGQQVTLRCSSQSGHNTVSWYQQALGQGPQFIFQYYREEENGRGNFPPRFSGLQFPNYSSELNVNALELDDSALYLCASSYRGSADTLYFGPGTRLTVL.

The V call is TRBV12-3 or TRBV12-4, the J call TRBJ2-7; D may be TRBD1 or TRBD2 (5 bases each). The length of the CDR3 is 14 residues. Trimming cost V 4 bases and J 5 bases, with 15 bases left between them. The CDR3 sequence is CASSSSPTGHEQYF. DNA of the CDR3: TGTGCCAGCAGTTCTAGCCCCACAGGTCACGAGCAGTACTTC.

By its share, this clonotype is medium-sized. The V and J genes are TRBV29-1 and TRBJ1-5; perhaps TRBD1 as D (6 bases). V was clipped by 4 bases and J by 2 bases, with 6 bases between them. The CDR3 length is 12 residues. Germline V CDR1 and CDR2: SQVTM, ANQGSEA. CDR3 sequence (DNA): TGCAGCGTTGGACAGGGCAATCAGCCCCAGCATTTT. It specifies CSVGQGNQPQHF.

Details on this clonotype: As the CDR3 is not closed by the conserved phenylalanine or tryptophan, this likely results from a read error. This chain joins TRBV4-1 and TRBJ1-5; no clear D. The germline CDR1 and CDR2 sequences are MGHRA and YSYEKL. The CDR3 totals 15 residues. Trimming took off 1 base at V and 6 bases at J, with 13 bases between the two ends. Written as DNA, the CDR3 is TGCGCCAGCAGCCAAGCACAAGCCACGGGTCAGCCCCAGCATCTT. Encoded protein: CASSQAQATGQPQHL.

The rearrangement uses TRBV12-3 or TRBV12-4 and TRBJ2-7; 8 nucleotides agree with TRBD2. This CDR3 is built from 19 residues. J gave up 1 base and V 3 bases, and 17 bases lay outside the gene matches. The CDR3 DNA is TGTGCCAGCAGTTTCTCAAGCGTGAAGCGGGAGCGTTTGTCCTACGAGCAGTACTTC. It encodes CASSFSSVKRERLSYEQYF.

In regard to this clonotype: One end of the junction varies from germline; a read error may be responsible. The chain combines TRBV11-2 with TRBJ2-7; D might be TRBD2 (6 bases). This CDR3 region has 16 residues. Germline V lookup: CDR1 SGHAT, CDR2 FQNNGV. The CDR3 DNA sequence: TGTGCCAGCGGCTTAAATAGCGGTGGGCTATGCTACGAACAGTACTTC. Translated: CASGLNSGGLCYEQYF.

CDR3 coding DNA: TGCAGCGTTGCTACCTGCTACGAGCAGTACTTC. Residues: CSVATCYEQYF. The rearrangement links TRBV29-1 to TRBJ2-7; D is uncertain. The CDR3 totals 11 residues. Trimming shortened V by 4 bases and J by 3 bases, and 7 bases separated the two germline ends. Germline V gives CDR1 SQVTM, CDR2 ANQGSEA.

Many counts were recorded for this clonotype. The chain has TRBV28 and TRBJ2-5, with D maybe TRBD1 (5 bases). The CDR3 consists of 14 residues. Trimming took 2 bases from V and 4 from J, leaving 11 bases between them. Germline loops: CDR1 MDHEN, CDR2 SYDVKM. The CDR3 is CASSLQGFGETQYF. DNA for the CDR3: TGTGCCAGCAGTTTACAGGGTTTTGGAGAGACCCAGTACTTC.

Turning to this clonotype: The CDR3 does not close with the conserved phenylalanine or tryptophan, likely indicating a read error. The CDR3 DNA follows: TGTGCCAGCAGCCCGGTAGGACTAGCGGGAGGAGAGTACTACAATGAGCAGTTCTTA. It encodes CASSPVGLAGGEYYNEQFL. The chain links TRBV5-8 to TRBJ2-1, with 14 nucleotides matching TRBD2. CDR1 and CDR2 (germline): SGHTS, YDEGEE. The CDR3 is 19 amino acids. V was pared by 4 bases and J by 3 bases, with 12 bases of the junction left unmatched.

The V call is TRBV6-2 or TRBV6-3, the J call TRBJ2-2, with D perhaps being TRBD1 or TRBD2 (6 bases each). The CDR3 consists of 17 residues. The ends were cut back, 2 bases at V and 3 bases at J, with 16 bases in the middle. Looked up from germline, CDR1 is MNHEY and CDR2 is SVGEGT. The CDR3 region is CASSYTLGGTYTGELFF. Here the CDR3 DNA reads TGTGCCAGCAGTTACACCCTAGGGGGGACCTACACCGGGGAGCTGTTTTTT.